A selection of T cell receptor beta chains follows, all from one sample in a study of shared clonotypes between healthy human individuals. The data were produced by immunoSEQ multiplex PCR, yet TCRdb's version contains in-frame clones alone and is incomplete. The sample comprises roughly 2.2 million clones, 90% to 95% of which are singletons, and around 0.4% rests with the top ten. The sequencing input was naive CD4+ T cells from PBMCs. The receptors derive from a man aged 18 to 29 in good health. Some clones in this sample may be carry-over from other donors' samples. Each CDR3 is given with its conserved first and last residue. The D gene is left open where the match is weak. Clone size is shown for a subset of rows, as once, few, many or a class of expanded clone.

j_call: TRBJ2-1; v_call: TRBV9; clone_size: NA; d_call: TRBD1; cdr3_aa: CASSVSLGQGVAEQFF; cdr3_nt: TGTGCCAGCAGCGTATCCCTAGGGCAGGGGGTGGCTGAGCAGTTCTTC
j_call: TRBJ2-1; v_call: TRBV18; clone_size: NA; d_call: NA; cdr3_aa: CASSPGVNNEQFF; cdr3_nt: TGTGCCAGCTCTCCAGGAGTTAACAATGAGCAGTTCTTC
j_call: TRBJ1-3; v_call: TRBV28; clone_size: NA; d_call: NA; cdr3_aa: CASSPLGTSGNTIYF; cdr3_nt: TGTGCCAGCAGTCCCCTGGGCACCTCTGGAAACACCATATATTTT
j_call: TRBJ2-1; v_call: TRBV6-1; clone_size: NA; d_call: NA; cdr3_aa: CASSTLGGTYNEQFF; cdr3_nt: TGTGCCAGCAGCACTCTAGGAGGGACCTACAATGAGCAGTTCTTC
j_call: TRBJ2-5; v_call: TRBV5-1; clone_size: NA; d_call: TRBD2; cdr3_aa: CASSSDLAGVWETQYF; cdr3_nt: TGCGCCAGCAGCTCCGACCTAGCGGGAGTTTGGGAGACCCAGTACTTC
j_call: TRBJ2-5; v_call: TRBV7-6; clone_size: NA; d_call: TRBD1; cdr3_aa: CASSLVPLQGPQETQYF; cdr3_nt: TGTGCCAGCAGCTTAGTTCCCCTACAGGGGCCTCAAGAGACCCAGTACTTC
j_call: TRBJ2-1; v_call: TRBV5-4; clone_size: NA; d_call: TRBD1; cdr3_aa: CASSPGQGDYSYNEQFF; cdr3_nt: TGTGCCAGCAGCCCAGGACAGGGCGACTACTCCTACAATGAGCAGTTCTTC
j_call: TRBJ1-2; v_call: TRBV18; clone_size: once; d_call: NA; cdr3_aa: CASSPGDYGYTF; cdr3_nt: TGTGCCAGCTCCCCTGGGGACTATGGCTACACCTTC
j_call: TRBJ2-7; v_call: TRBV28; clone_size: NA; d_call: TRBD1; cdr3_aa: CASSSSGTGNYEQYF; cdr3_nt: TGTGCCAGCAGTTCATCCGGGACAGGGAATTACGAGCAGTACTTC
j_call: TRBJ2-3; v_call: TRBV5-4; clone_size: NA; d_call: NA; cdr3_aa: CASTRVPGPSTDTQYF; cdr3_nt: TGTGCCAGCACCCGAGTCCCAGGCCCTAGCACAGATACGCAGTATTTT
j_call: TRBJ2-1; v_call: TRBV27; clone_size: NA; d_call: NA; cdr3_aa: CASSSPGLGVQFF; cdr3_nt: TGTGCCAGCAGTTCGCCGGGACTCGGAGTGCAGTTCTTC
j_call: TRBJ2-7; v_call: TRBV19; clone_size: NA; d_call: NA; cdr3_aa: CASRGGRNPDSYEQYF; cdr3_nt: TGTGCCAGTAGGGGTGGGAGAAACCCAGACTCCTACGAGCAGTACTTC
j_call: TRBJ1-3; v_call: TRBV5-1; clone_size: NA; d_call: TRBD1; cdr3_aa: CASSLGTGSGNTIYF; cdr3_nt: TGCGCCAGCAGCTTAGGGACAGGGTCAGGAAACACCATATATTTT
j_call: TRBJ2-1; v_call: TRBV5-1; clone_size: NA; d_call: TRBD2; cdr3_aa: CASSLGLGKNNEQFF; cdr3_nt: TGCGCCAGCAGCCTAGGACTAGGAAAGAACAATGAGCAGTTCTTC
j_call: TRBJ2-6; v_call: TRBV9; clone_size: NA; d_call: TRBD1; cdr3_aa: CASSAKTGGGSGANVLTF; cdr3_nt: TGTGCCAGCAGCGCGAAGACAGGGGGCGGCTCTGGGGCCAACGTCCTGACTTTC
j_call: TRBJ2-1; v_call: TRBV27; clone_size: NA; d_call: NA; cdr3_aa: CASSLSRQDNEQFF; cdr3_nt: TGTGCCAGCAGTTTATCTCGACAGGACAATGAGCAGTTCTTC
j_call: TRBJ1-2; v_call: TRBV30; clone_size: NA; d_call: NA; cdr3_aa: CAWSAGFDYGYTF; cdr3_nt: TGTGCCTGGAGTGCAGGGTTCGACTATGGCTACACCTTC
j_call: TRBJ1-5; v_call: TRBV7-3; clone_size: NA; d_call: NA; cdr3_aa: CASSLQGLNQPQHF; cdr3_nt: TGTGCCAGCAGCCTTCAGGGGCTAAATCAGCCCCAGCATTTT
j_call: TRBJ2-1; v_call: TRBV7-7; clone_size: NA; d_call: TRBD2; cdr3_aa: CASSLVASGKQFF; cdr3_nt: TGTGCCAGCAGCTTAGTAGCTAGCGGTAAGCAGTTCTTC
j_call: TRBJ2-1; v_call: TRBV18; clone_size: NA; d_call: NA; cdr3_aa: CASSPPRGGGNEQFF; cdr3_nt: TGTGCCAGCTCACCACCCAGGGGAGGTGGGAATGAGCAGTTCTTC
j_call: TRBJ2-7; v_call: TRBV29-1; clone_size: once; d_call: NA; cdr3_aa: CSVVDRWTYEQYF; cdr3_nt: TGCAGCGTCGTTGACAGGTGGACCTACGAGCAGTACTTC
j_call: TRBJ2-7; v_call: TRBV5-4; clone_size: NA; d_call: NA; cdr3_aa: CASSLRDLTYEQYF; cdr3_nt: TGTGCCAGCAGCCTAAGGGACCTTACCTACGAGCAGTACTTC